The next 23 T cell receptor delta chains were all read from a single sample in a study of gamma delta lymphoproliferative disorders and STAT genes. TCRdb processed the multiplex PCR reads again with the CATT caller. The sample gives around 3,700 delta-chain clones, 1.1% of which show up once; under 30% is in the top ten. PBMCs from patients and controls supplied the genomic DNA for sequencing. Sequencing was done on a sample of blood. These receptors originate from a human donor in good health.

Note on this clone: TCRdb pairs this DNA with a much larger clone's protein that differs at residue 6, likely a read error; the protein shown was translated from the DNA. The J gene is TRDJ1, the V gene TRDV2, with D uncertain. V lost 3 bases, J lost 0 bases, and 16 bases lay in between. The CDR3 has 16 residues. Germline-derived CDR1 and CDR2 are GEAIGNYY and EKD. The chain's CDR3 is CACDPVIAGDTDKLIF. In DNA form, the CDR3 reads TGTGCCTGTGACCCCGTAATCGCGGGAGACACCGATAAACTCATCTTT.

Only a few counts were recorded for this clone. The TCRdb record carries a much larger clone's protein, which differs from this DNA's translation at residue 7; a read error is the likely cause, and the protein listed here is the DNA translation. Other nucleotide sequences in the sample specify the same CDR3. This chain joins TRDV2 and TRDJ1; D remains unclear. The ends were cut back, 0 bases at V and 4 bases at J, with 11 bases in the middle. Per the germline V gene, CDR1 is GEAIGNYY and CDR2 is EKD. The CDR3 runs 14 residues. The CDR3 region is CACDTVRSGDKLIF. The CDR3 region has the DNA TGTGCCTGTGACACCGTTCGATCGGGCGATAAACTCATCTTT.

By share, this clone counts as medium-sized. Distinct nucleotide sequences in the sample also encode this CDR3. V is TRDV1 and J is TRDJ1, with TRDD3 identical over 11 bases. The CDR3 has 17 residues. CDR1 and CDR2 from the germline V gene are TSWWSYY and QGS. V gave up 0 bases and J gave up 7 bases; unmatched junction bases: 10. CDR3 residues: CALGELGYWGIEGKLIF. In DNA form, the CDR3 reads TGTGCTCTTGGGGAACTGGGTTACTGGGGGATAGAGGGTAAACTCATCTTT.

This clone was detected a few times. TCRdb records a much larger clone's protein for this DNA, with a difference at residue 10 that likely arises from a read error; the protein given is the translation of the DNA. The J gene is TRDJ1, the V gene TRDV2, with D perhaps matching TRDD3 (6 bases). The CDR3 has 16 residues. V lost 3 bases and J 1 base, leaving 17 bases between the germline ends. Germline V gives CDR1 GEAIGNYY, CDR2 EKD. CDR3 sequence (DNA): TGTGCCTGTGACGGGCTAGGGGGACTTAGCACCGATAAACTCATCTTT. Its protein is CACDGLGGLSTDKLIF.

This clone is termed large. Different DNA sequences within this sample yield the same CDR3. The chain employs TRDV2 and TRDJ1; 11 positions agree with TRDD3. There are 20 residues in the CDR3. The germline CDR1 and CDR2 sequences are GEAIGNYY and EKD. V was clipped by 0 bases and J by 3 bases; unmatched bases: 17. This chain's CDR3 is CACDTVAMGDTRRGPDKLIF. DNA for the CDR3: TGTGCCTGTGACACCGTCGCGATGGGGGATACGAGAAGGGGTCCCGATAAACTCATCTTT.

Comments on this clone: A far larger clone is only one base removed, so a read error is likely. The chain is built from TRDV2 and TRDJ1; D is uncertain. In germline, CDR1 is GEAIGNYY, CDR2 EKD. The CDR3 spans 17 residues. The CDR3 DNA is TGTGCCCGTGACACGTTAGCCGGATCTACGGACACCGATAAACTCATCTTT. The encoded protein is CARDTLAGSTDTDKLIF.

V and J are TRDV2 and TRDJ3; 7 positions match TRDD3. The germline V gene has CDR1 GEAIGNYY and CDR2 EKD. With 3 bases clipped from V and 11 bases from J, the junction kept 27 bases outside the gene matches. This CDR3 is built from 21 residues. For the CDR3, the DNA is TGTGCCTGTGACCCCGGTGCCCTCGGATCTGGGGGGTCCTGGAACGCCCGACAGATGTTTTTC. It translates to CACDPGALGSGGSWNARQMFF.

Only a few counts were recorded for this clone. This rearrangement joins TRDV2 to TRDJ1, with 11 positions matching TRDD3. Germline CDR1 reads GEAIGNYY; CDR2 reads EKD. The CDR3 is made up of 16 amino acids. Trimming took 4 bases from V and 3 from J; bases not matched to a gene: 9. CDR3: CACDPVLGDRADKLIF. CDR3 sequence (DNA): TGTGCCTGTGATCCCGTACTGGGGGATAGGGCCGATAAACTCATCTTT.

This clone has more than one count but fewer than ten. TCRdb has a much larger clone's protein, which differs at residue 17 from the translation of this DNA, likely because of a read error; what is shown is the protein translated from the DNA. The V gene is TRDV2, the J gene TRDJ1, with 12 nucleotides matching TRDD3. The CDR3 is made up of 18 amino acids. The germline V gene encodes CDR1 GEAIGNYY and CDR2 EKD. CDR3 residues: CACDTLRLGDTFTDKLTF. The CDR3 region has the DNA TGTGCCTGTGACACACTTCGCCTGGGGGATACGTTCACCGATAAACTCACCTTT.

A remark on this clone: The protein TCRdb lists belongs to a much larger clone and differs from this DNA's translation at residue 6, which points to a read error; the protein shown is made from the DNA. The gene calls are TRDV2 and TRDJ1, with 12 bases fitting TRDD3. The CDR3 consists of 17 residues. The germline V gene has CDR1 GEAIGNYY and CDR2 EKD. The V and J ends lost 0 bases and 2 bases, in that order; junction bases with no gene match: 6. This CDR3 is CACDTAGGYAETDKLIF. CDR3 bases: TGTGCCTGTGACACCGCTGGGGGATACGCGGAGACCGATAAACTCATCTTT.

This clone was recorded a few times. TCRdb's protein, taken from a much larger clone, differs from this DNA's translation at residue 9, likely owing to a read error; the protein displayed comes from the DNA. The chain employs TRDV2 and TRDJ1, with TRDD3 as a possible D gene (6 bases). The CDR3 has 19 amino acids. Germline CDR1 and CDR2: GEAIGNYY and EKD. Trimming removed 3 bases at V and 4 bases at J, with 29 bases between. The CDR3 sequence is CACDSLRGCAENSGDKLIF. Here the CDR3 DNA reads TGTGCCTGTGACTCGCTCCGGGGATGCGCGGAAAACAGCGGCGATAAACTCATCTTT.

This clone was counted only a few times. The TCRdb record carries a much larger clone's protein, which differs from this DNA's translation at residue 11; a read error is the likely cause, and the protein listed here is the DNA translation. V and J are TRDV2 and TRDJ1; 9 bases match TRDD3. The CDR3 has 16 amino acids. The trim removed 0 bases at V and 3 bases at J, leaving 7 bases unmatched. Germline CDR1 and CDR2: GEAIGNYY and EKD. The CDR3 loop is CACDTLLGEYADKLIF. The CDR3 nucleotides are TGTGCCTGTGACACCTTACTGGGGGAATACGCCGATAAACTCATCTTT.

Within the sample, this clone is large (0.1 to 1%). Other DNA sequences in this sample translate to the same CDR3. V gene TRDV2 combines with J gene TRDJ1, with 10 bases identical to TRDD3. Looked up from germline, CDR1 is GEAIGNYY and CDR2 is EKD. V lost 0 bases to trimming and J lost 4 bases; unmatched junction nucleotides: 16. The CDR3 spans 19 residues. CDR3 coding DNA: TGTGCCTGTGACACCGTCTCTCCTACGGTGGGGGATACACGCGATAAACTCATCTTT. Translated, it gives CACDTVSPTVGDTRDKLIF.

A word on this clone: The protein TCRdb lists belongs to a much larger clone and differs from this DNA's translation at residue 3, which points to a read error; the protein shown is made from the DNA. The chain links TRDV2 to TRDJ3; 7 bases align to TRDD3. Germline V CDR1 and CDR2: GEAIGNYY, EKD. The CDR3 runs to 19 residues. CDR3 amino acids: CARDTPDTQRSWDTRQMFF. CDR3 DNA: TGTGCCCGTGACACCCCGGATACGCAAAGGTCCTGGGACACCCGACAGATGTTTTTC.

This clone was counted between two and nine times. TCRdb lists the protein of a much larger clone for this DNA, which differs at residue 9, so this is likely a read error; the protein given here is translated from the DNA itself. V is TRDV2 and J is TRDJ3; D is perhaps TRDD3 (6 bases). Trimming removed 3 bases from V and 2 bases from J, with 25 bases in between. Per the germline V gene, CDR1 is GEAIGNYY and CDR2 is EKD. The CDR3 sequence is 21 residues long. This chain's CDR3 is CACDLVELVDTTAWDTRQMFF. Here the CDR3 DNA reads TGTGCCTGTGACTTGGTTGAACTGGTGGATACTACGGCCTGGGACACCCGACAGATGTTTTTC.

This clone has just a few counts. This is likely an artifact of a read error, given a far larger clone one base away. This sample includes further DNA sequences coding for the same CDR3. The chain links TRDV2 to TRDJ1; D is perhaps TRDD3 (5 bases). Germline assignment: CDR1 GEAIGNYY and CDR2 EKD. V was pared by 3 bases and J by 0 bases, with 16 bases between. CDR3 length: 16 residues. The chain's CDR3 is CACDGLGGLNTDKLIF. CDR3 in DNA: TGTGCCTGTGACGGGCTAGGGGGTCTTAACACCGATAAACTCATCTTT.

In regard to this clone: The protein recorded in TCRdb matches a much larger clone and deviates from this DNA's translation at residue 5, suggesting a read error; the protein here is obtained by translating the DNA. The gene calls are TRDV2 and TRDJ1, with D possibly being TRDD3 (5 bases). V shed 3 bases and J shed 6 bases, with 25 bases lying between them. The CDR3 contains 17 residues. CDR1 GEAIGNYY and CDR2 EKD come from the germline V gene. CDR3 nucleotides: TGTGCCTGTGACGCCCTCCCTGGGCCTGACCCTAGCAATAAACTCATCTTT. Translating it yields CACDALPGPDPSNKLIF.

The table lists this clone with a few counts. A read error is possible here, since a much larger clone lies one base away. This CDR3 is also generated by other DNA sequences in the sample. The chain uses TRDV1 and TRDJ1; maybe TRDD3 (6 bases). Germline V gene lookup returns CDR1 TSWWSYY and CDR2 QGS. The length of the CDR3 is 16 residues. The DNA for the CDR3 is TGTGCTCTCGGGGAAAGAAGGGGATCGGTCACCGATAAACTCATCTTT. Translating gives CALGERRGSVTDKLIF.

Remarks on this clone: TCRdb shows a much larger clone's protein in place of this DNA's translation, and the two differ at residue 7, likely through a read error; the protein shown is translated from the DNA. The gene calls are TRDV2 and TRDJ1; TRDD3 matches 10 bases. The germline V gene encodes CDR1 GEAIGNYY and CDR2 EKD. The J segment lost 0 bases and the V segment lost 3 bases, leaving 15 bases of the junction unmatched. The CDR3 runs to 19 residues. Written as DNA, the CDR3 is TGTGCCTGTGACCCTGTTACGACTGGGGGATTCGGGTACACCGATAAACTCATCTTT. It codes for CACDPVTTGGFGYTDKLIF.

About this clone itself: TCRdb's protein, taken from a much larger clone, differs from this DNA's translation at residue 14, likely owing to a read error; the protein displayed comes from the DNA. CDR3 loop: CALGELFVLRSDKPIF. In nucleotides, the CDR3 is TGTGCTCTTGGGGAACTATTCGTACTCCGGTCCGATAAACCCATCTTT. The chain carries TRDV1 and TRDJ1; D gene unclear. The CDR3 has 16 residues. The V gene's germline CDR1 is TSWWSYY and CDR2 QGS.

This clone has a count of ten or more. A far larger clone is just one base off, so this is likely a read error. Other DNA sequences in the sample encode the same CDR3. V usage is TRDV2 and J usage is TRDJ1; 7 bases agree with TRDD3. Looked up from germline, CDR1 is GEAIGNYY and CDR2 is EKD. The V segment lost 2 bases and the J segment 9 bases; nucleotides outside the gene matches: 11. The CDR3 runs to 14 residues. The CDR3 DNA reads TGTGCCTGTGACAGCCTCGGGGGATTAATGGAACTCATCTTT. Translation gives CACDSLGGLMELIF.

In this sample, this clone turned up a few times. TCRdb pairs this DNA with a much larger clone's protein that differs at residue 18, likely a read error; the protein shown was translated from the DNA. The chain uses TRDV2 and TRDJ1; TRDD3 matches 11 bases. The CDR3 has 20 amino acids. Looked up from germline, CDR1 is GEAIGNYY and CDR2 is EKD. CDR3 sequence: CACDTVAMGDTRRGPDKPIF. CDR3 bases: TGTGCCTGTGACACCGTCGCGATGGGGGATACGAGAAGGGGTCCCGATAAACCCATCTTT.

Concerning this clone itself: At one end the junction does not follow the germline gene, possibly because of a read error. The chain links TRDV2 to TRDJ1; TRDD3 is a possible D gene (6 bases). The CDR3 loop spans 17 amino acids. Germline V gives CDR1 GEAIGNYY, CDR2 EKD. This CDR3 reads CACDKVGTGGVTDKPIF. As DNA, the CDR3 is TGTGCCTGTGACAAAGTAGGTACCGGGGGAGTCACCGATAAACCCATCTTT.